One sample yielded the 20 T cell receptor beta chains listed below, sequenced in a study of blood T cell repertoires in COVID-19. The protocol was immunoSEQ multiplex PCR, while the TCRdb copy is restricted to in-frame clones and leaves out a portion. This sample has 250,000 to 350,000 clones, with roughly 88% found just once. Sequencing was performed on peripheral blood. These receptors were taken from a woman aged 30 to 39 with active or convalescent COVID-19.

V is TRBV6-5 and J is TRBJ1-1; TRBD1 aligns across 9 bases. J lost 2 bases, V lost 10 bases, and 5 bases had no gene match. Germline CDR1 and CDR2: MNHEY and SVGAGI. The length of the CDR3 is 13 residues. The CDR3 is CATTGGGNTEAFF. CDR3 nucleotide sequence: TGTGCCACTACAGGGGGCGGAAACACTGAAGCTTTCTTT.

The CDR3 DNA is TGTGCCAGCAGTTATGGCAGGGTTGGCTACGAGCAGTACTTC. It encodes CASSYGRVGYEQYF. V usage is TRBV6-5 and J usage is TRBJ2-7; weak D call: TRBD1 (5 bases). Germline V gene lookup returns CDR1 MNHEY and CDR2 SVGAGI. This CDR3 is built from 14 residues. V gave up 3 bases and J gave up 3 bases, with 12 bases separating them.

V gene TRBV27 combines with J gene TRBJ1-1, with D perhaps TRBD1 (6 bases). The germline V gene has CDR1 MNHEY and CDR2 SMNVEV (reference sequence). The CDR3 is 13 amino acids. Trimming shortened V by 6 bases and J by 0 bases, and 8 bases separated the two germline ends. CDR3 DNA sequence: TGTGCCAGCAGCGGACAGCTGAACACTGAAGCTTTCTTT. This sequence encodes CASSGQLNTEAFF.

The chain recombines TRBV10-2 with TRBJ2-1; TRBD1 agrees at 7 bases. Germline V CDR1 and CDR2: WSHSY, SAAADI. With 7 bases clipped from V and 4 bases from J, the junction kept 7 bases outside the gene matches. This CDR3 contains 14 residues. DNA for the CDR3: TGCGCCAGCATCGGACAGGAGATGTACAATGAGCAGTTCTTC. Translation gives CASIGQEMYNEQFF.

The chain employs TRBV5-1 and TRBJ1-2; no clear D gene. The CDR3 totals 15 residues. Trimming took 0 bases from V and 0 from J, leaving 9 bases between them. CDR1 and CDR2 from the germline V gene are SGHRS and YFSETQ. DNA for the CDR3: TGCGCCAGCAGCTTGGCGGAGTTAGCTAACTATGGCTACACCTTC. This codes for CASSLAELANYGYTF.

This chain links TRBV7-2 with TRBJ1-1; D is perhaps TRBD1 (6 bases). CDR1 and CDR2 (germline): SGHTA, FQGNSA. CDR3 size: 16 residues. The V end was cut by 5 bases, the J end by 4 bases, with 20 bases between. The CDR3 loop reads CASSQSFPTGSTEAFF. CDR3 in DNA: TGTGCCAGCAGCCAATCCTTCCCGACAGGCTCCACTGAAGCTTTCTTT.

This clone occurred once. The chain is built from TRBV6-5 and TRBJ2-3; possible D gene TRBD1, 5 bases. Germline values: CDR1 MNHEY, CDR2 SVGAGI. The CDR3 totals 15 residues. V lost 3 bases and J 0 bases, leaving 10 bases between the germline ends. Here the CDR3 reads CASSYKRQSTDTQYF. The CDR3, as DNA: TGTGCCAGCAGTTATAAGAGACAGAGCACAGATACGCAGTATTTT.

The CDR3: CASSVDRTLGNTIYF. As DNA, the CDR3 is TGTGCCAGTAGTGTGGACAGAACTCTCGGAAACACCATATATTTT. The chain uses TRBV19 and TRBJ1-3, with D maybe TRBD1 (6 bases). CDR1 is LNHDA and CDR2 is SQIVND in the germline V gene (reference sequence). There are 15 residues in the CDR3. V was pared by 5 bases and J by 4 bases, with 15 bases between.

Here the CDR3 DNA reads TGTGCCAGCAGCGCCCGGGACAGGGGTCATTCACCCCTCCACTTT. Amino acid sequence: CASSARDRGHSPLHF. V and J are TRBV9 and TRBJ1-6, with TRBD1 identical over 10 bases. Unmatched junction bases numbered 5, after V lost 3 bases and J lost 8 bases. CDR3 length: 15 amino acids. Per the germline V gene, CDR1 is SGDLS and CDR2 is YYNGEE. Filled out from reference TRBV9 and TRBJ1-6, the complete variable domain reads DSGVTQTPKHLITATGQRVTLRCSPRSGDLSVYWYQQSLDQGLQFLIQYYNGEERAKGNILERFSAQQFPDLHSELNLSSLELGDSALYFCASSARDRGHSPLHFGNGTRLTVT.

The chain is built from TRBV7-9 and TRBJ2-1; D ambiguous. V lost 2 bases and J lost 4, with 9 bases in between. This CDR3 has 14 residues. Germline CDR1 reads SEHNR; CDR2 reads FQNEAQ (reference sequence). The chain's CDR3 is CASSLNSRYNEQFF. The DNA of the CDR3 is TGTGCCAGCAGCTTAAACAGCCGATACAATGAGCAGTTCTTC.

The V gene is TRBV7-2, the J gene TRBJ2-5; D is uncertain. CDR1 is SGHTA, CDR2 FQGNSA, per germline. This CDR3 region has 16 residues. V shed 1 base and J shed 6 bases, with 18 bases lying between them. CDR3 nucleotide sequence: TGTGCCAGCAGCTTAGGGTCGGCAGGTCGATTAAAGACCCAGTACTTC. Translating gives CASSLGSAGRLKTQYF.

V is TRBV30 and J is TRBJ1-6; 9 nucleotides align to TRBD1. V shed 0 bases and J 4 bases; nucleotides not matched to a gene: 1. CDR3 length: 15 amino acids. In germline, CDR1 is GTSNPN, CDR2 SVGIG (reference sequence). Here the CDR3 DNA reads TGTGCCTGGAGTGTAGGGACAGGGTATAATTCACCCCTCCACTTT. As protein: CAWSVGTGYNSPLHF.

The chain recombines TRBV3-1 (or the pseudogene TRBV3-2) with TRBJ1-2; possibly TRBD1 for D (6 bases). Germline V gives CDR1 LGHDT, CDR2 YNNKEL (reference sequence). CDR3 length: 14 amino acids. Trimming left V 4 bases short and J 4 bases short, with 13 bases between. The CDR3 reads CASSRPDRGYGYTF. DNA of the CDR3: TGTGCCAGCAGCCGCCCGGACAGAGGCTATGGCTACACCTTC.

The chain recombines TRBV7-2 with TRBJ2-5, with 10 bases that match TRBD2. V was pared by 7 bases and J by 10 bases, with 9 bases of the junction left unmatched. The germline V gene encodes CDR1 SGHTA and CDR2 FQGNSA. CDR3 length: 13 residues. CDR3 in DNA: TGTGCCAGCACCCCAGCAGCGGGGGGGGACCAGTACTTC. This sequence encodes CASTPAAGGDQYF.

The chain uses TRBV5-1 and TRBJ2-7; 11 nucleotides line up with TRBD2. CDR1 is SGHRS and CDR2 is YFSETQ in the germline V gene. The CDR3 length is 14 residues. Trimming at V came to 4 bases and at J to 3 bases, leaving 3 bases not matched to a gene. In DNA form, the CDR3 reads TGCGCCAGCAGCATAGCGGGGGGGAGCTACGAGCAGTACTTC. Protein: CASSIAGGSYEQYF. Combining the CDR3 with reference TRBV5-1 and TRBJ2-7 gives the whole variable domain KAGVTQTPRYLIKTRGQQVTLSCSPISGHRSVSWYQQTPGQGLQFLFEYFSETQRNKGNFPGRFSGRQFSNSRSEMNVSTLELGDSALYLCASSIAGGSYEQYFGPGTRLTVT.

This clone has only a few counts. V usage is TRBV30 and J usage is TRBJ1-1, with unresolved D. Trimming left V 5 bases short and J 11 bases short, with 15 bases between. The CDR3 is made up of 11 amino acids. Per germline, CDR1 GTSNPN and CDR2 SVGIG (reference sequence). The CDR3 reads CAWGTAWHAFF. The DNA for the CDR3 is TGTGCCTGGGGTACCGCCTGGCATGCTTTCTTT.

Written as DNA, the CDR3 is TGCGCCAGCAGCCGAACAGGGGGCTCTGGAAACACCATATATTTT. Protein product: CASSRTGGSGNTIYF. The rearrangement links TRBV4-3 to TRBJ1-3, with 8 bases matching TRBD1. Germline V CDR1 and CDR2: LGHNA, YSLEER. Unmatched junction bases numbered 2, after V lost 4 bases and J lost 0 bases. This CDR3 has 15 residues.

The J gene is TRBJ1-2, the V gene TRBV28, with D tentatively TRBD1 (6 bases). The V end was cut by 4 bases, the J end by 4 bases, with 7 bases between. The CDR3 covers 12 residues. Germline CDR1 MDHEN, CDR2 SYDVKM. CDR3 DNA: TGTGCCAGCAGTTACAGGGTCTATGGCTACACCTTC. As protein: CASSYRVYGYTF.

Only one count was recorded for this clone. The chain uses TRBV19 and TRBJ1-1; 10 positions match TRBD1. This CDR3 is built from 17 residues. After removal of 3 bases from V and 1 base from J, the junction contained 8 bases not matched to a gene. The germline gives CDR1 LNHDA, CDR2 SQIVND (reference sequence). The chain's CDR3 is CASSILRDRGRNTEAFF. CDR3 sequence (DNA): TGTGCCAGTAGTATTTTGCGAGACAGGGGGCGGAACACTGAAGCTTTCTTT.

V is TRBV19 and J is TRBJ1-2, with TRBD1 as a possible D gene (5 bases). This CDR3 has 15 residues. The V gene lost 3 bases and the J gene lost 2 bases, with 13 bases spanning the gap. Germline CDR1 reads LNHDA; CDR2 reads SQIVND (reference sequence). CDR3 DNA sequence: TGTGCCAGTAGTATCAAGGAGGGGAGGAACTATGGCTACACCTTC. Amino acid sequence: CASSIKEGRNYGYTF.